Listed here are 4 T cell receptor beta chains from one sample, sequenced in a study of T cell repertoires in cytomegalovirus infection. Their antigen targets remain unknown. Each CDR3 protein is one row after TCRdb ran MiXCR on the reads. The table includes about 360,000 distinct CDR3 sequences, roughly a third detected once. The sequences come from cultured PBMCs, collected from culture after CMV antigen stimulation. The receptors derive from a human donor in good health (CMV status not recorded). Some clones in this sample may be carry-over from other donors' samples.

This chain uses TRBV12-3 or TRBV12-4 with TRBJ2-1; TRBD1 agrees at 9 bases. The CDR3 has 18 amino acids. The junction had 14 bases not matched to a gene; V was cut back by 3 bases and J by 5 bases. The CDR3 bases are TGTGCCAGCAGTTTTGGACAGGGGTGGATCTCCCTTAACAATGAGCAGTTCTTC. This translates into CASSFGQGWISLNNEQFF.

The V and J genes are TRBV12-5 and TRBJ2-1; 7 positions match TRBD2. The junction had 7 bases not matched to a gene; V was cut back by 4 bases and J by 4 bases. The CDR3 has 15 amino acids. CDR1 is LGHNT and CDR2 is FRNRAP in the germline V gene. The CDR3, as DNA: TGTGCTAGTGGTTCCTTCGGGGGGAGGTACAATGAGCAGTTCTTC. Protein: CASGSFGGRYNEQFF.

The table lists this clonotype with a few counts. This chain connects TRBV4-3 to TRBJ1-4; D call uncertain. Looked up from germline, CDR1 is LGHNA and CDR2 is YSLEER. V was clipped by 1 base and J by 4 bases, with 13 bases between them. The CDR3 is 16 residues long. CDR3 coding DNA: TGCGCCAGCAGCCAAGCTACTGTGTCAGTTAATGAAAAACTGTTTTTT. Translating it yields CASSQATVSVNEKLFF.

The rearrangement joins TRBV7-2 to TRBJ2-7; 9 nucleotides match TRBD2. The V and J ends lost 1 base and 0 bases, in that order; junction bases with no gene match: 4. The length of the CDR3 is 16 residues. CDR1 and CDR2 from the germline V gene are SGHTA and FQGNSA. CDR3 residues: CASSLDLAGLSYEQYF. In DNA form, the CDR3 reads TGTGCCAGCAGCTTAGACCTAGCGGGACTCTCCTACGAGCAGTACTTC.